This T cell receptor (beta chain) was captured in a study of read filtering for tumor transcriptome and immune sequencing. Study as a whole: Revised staging placed roughly 8 patients in R-ISS I, roughly 17 in II, more than 5 in III.

This clonotype was detected many times. Its antigen is not identified. Per the germline V gene, CDR1 is MDHEN and CDR2 is SYDVKM. V gave up 2 bases and J gave up 3 bases, with 14 bases separating them. CDR3 length equals 15 residues. Study-wide results and limits: The sorted CD138-negative fraction was a mixed bone marrow immune population, not purified T cells. Even smaller IR-seq throughput identified most shared clonotypes.

Molecular barcoded adaptors covering alpha/delta and beta/gamma chains were used on around 400 ng RNA. TCRdb passed the reads through MiXCR, listing each CDR3 protein once. The sample shows around 60,000 distinct CDR3 sequences, about a fifth of them seen only once. The chain employs TRBV28 and TRBJ2-7; unclear D gene. Sequencing input: a population of CD138-negative cells sorted from bone marrow. The sequence was collected from a donor at least 40 years old with multiple myeloma. The CDR3 region has the DNA TGTGCCAGCAGTTTAATCGAAGACGGAGTCTACGAGCAGTACTTC. The encoded protein is CASSLIEDGVYEQYF.